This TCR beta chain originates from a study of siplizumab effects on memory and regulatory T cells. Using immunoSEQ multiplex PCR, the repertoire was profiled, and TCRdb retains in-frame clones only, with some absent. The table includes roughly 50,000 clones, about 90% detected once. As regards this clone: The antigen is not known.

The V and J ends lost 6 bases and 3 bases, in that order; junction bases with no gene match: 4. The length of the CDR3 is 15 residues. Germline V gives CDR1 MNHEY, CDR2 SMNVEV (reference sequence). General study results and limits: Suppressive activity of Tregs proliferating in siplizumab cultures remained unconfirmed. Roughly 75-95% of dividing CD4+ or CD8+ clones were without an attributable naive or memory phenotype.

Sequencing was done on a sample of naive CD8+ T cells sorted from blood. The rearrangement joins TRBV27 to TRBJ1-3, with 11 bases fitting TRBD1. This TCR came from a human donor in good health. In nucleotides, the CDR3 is TGTGCCAGCAGGGTGGACAGGGGGCTTGGAAACACCATATATTTT. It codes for CASRVDRGLGNTIYF.